A selection of T cell receptor beta chains follows, all from one sample in a study of blood T cell repertoires in COVID-19. Assay used: immunoSEQ multiplex PCR; TCRdb lists only in-frame clones, some missing. Among roughly 41,000 clones listed, about 88% were seen once. Sample: peripheral blood. The receptor set was obtained from a man aged 55-75 years with active COVID-19. Both conserved end residues are part of each CDR3. Each record gives: J gene, clone size, V gene, D gene, CDR3 length, CDR3 DNA, CDR3 protein. The D gene is left open where the match is weak. Size values are once, few and many counts, or a class for expanded clones, and some rows have none.

J gene: TRBJ2-4
clone size: -
V gene: TRBV6-5
D gene: -
CDR3 length: 15
CDR3 DNA: TGTGCCAGCAGCCTTACGGACATAGCCAAAAACATTCAGTACTTC
CDR3 protein: CASSLTDIAKNIQYF

J gene: TRBJ2-7
clone size: few
V gene: TRBV11-2
D gene: -
CDR3 length: 14
CDR3 DNA: TGTGCCAGCAGCTTAGTCGGGTTCTCCTACGAGCAGTACTTC
CDR3 protein: CASSLVGFSYEQYF

J gene: TRBJ2-7
clone size: -
V gene: TRBV2
D gene: TRBD1
CDR3 length: 16
CDR3 DNA: TGTGCCAGCACCGACTACGGGACAGATTATTCCTACGAGCAGTACTTC
CDR3 protein: CASTDYGTDYSYEQYF

J gene: TRBJ2-2
clone size: few
V gene: TRBV5-1
D gene: TRBD2
CDR3 length: 18
CDR3 DNA: TGCGCCAGCAGCTCAGGACTAGCGGGGACCCTGAACACCGGGGAGCTGTTTTTT
CDR3 protein: CASSSGLAGTLNTGELFF

J gene: TRBJ2-2
clone size: -
V gene: TRBV4-2
D gene: -
CDR3 length: 16
CDR3 DNA: TGTGCCAGCAGCCACGTGGCAGGGTTGAGCACCGGGGAGCTGTTTTTT
CDR3 protein: CASSHVAGLSTGELFF

J gene: TRBJ1-2
clone size: few
V gene: TRBV5-1
D gene: -
CDR3 length: 15
CDR3 DNA: TGCGCCAGCAGCCCCGGCAGGGGATTCGGCTATGGCTACACCTTC
CDR3 protein: CASSPGRGFGYGYTF

J gene: TRBJ1-5
clone size: -
V gene: TRBV19
D gene: -
CDR3 length: 15
CDR3 DNA: TGTGCCAGTAGTATCCTTAAACAGGGCCCTCAGCCCCAGCATTTT
CDR3 protein: CASSILKQGPQPQHF

J gene: TRBJ1-4
clone size: -
V gene: TRBV27
D gene: TRBD1
CDR3 length: 17
CDR3 DNA: TGTGCCAGCTCTACCCTCTCAAGTGGGACAGGGGATGAAAAACTGTTTTTT
CDR3 protein: CASSTLSSGTGDEKLFF

J gene: TRBJ2-5
clone size: -
V gene: TRBV19
D gene: TRBD1
CDR3 length: 14
CDR3 DNA: TGTGCCAGTAGTACGACAGGGGGTGAAGAGACCCAGTACTTC
CDR3 protein: CASSTTGGEETQYF

J gene: TRBJ1-1
clone size: -
V gene: TRBV30
D gene: -
CDR3 length: 14
CDR3 DNA: TGTGCCTGGAGATTGGGAGTGCCGAACACTGAAGCTTTCTTT
CDR3 protein: CAWRLGVPNTEAFF

J gene: TRBJ2-2
clone size: -
V gene: TRBV10-3
D gene: TRBD2
CDR3 length: 17
CDR3 DNA: TGTGCCATCAGGCAAGCGGGAGGGCCTACGAACACCGGGGAGCTGTTTTTT
CDR3 protein: CAIRQAGGPTNTGELFF

J gene: TRBJ2-3
clone size: -
V gene: TRBV6-2/TRBV6-3
D gene: -
CDR3 length: 12
CDR3 DNA: TGTGCCAGCAGTTTGAGGAGGGATACGCAGTATTTT
CDR3 protein: CASSLRRDTQYF

J gene: TRBJ2-3
clone size: -
V gene: TRBV3-1/TRBV3-2
D gene: TRBD2
CDR3 length: 15
CDR3 DNA: TGTGCCAGCAGCCAAGCCGCGGGGGGCGCAGATACGCAGTATTTT
CDR3 protein: CASSQAAGGADTQYF

J gene: TRBJ1-5
clone size: -
V gene: TRBV3-1/TRBV3-2
D gene: TRBD1
CDR3 length: 13
CDR3 DNA: TGTGCCAGCAGCCAGACAGGGGATCAGCCCCAGCATTTT
CDR3 protein: CASSQTGDQPQHF

J gene: TRBJ2-1
clone size: -
V gene: TRBV9
D gene: TRBD2
CDR3 length: 15
CDR3 DNA: TGTGCCAGCGCCGGGACTAGCGGTTCCTACAATGAGCAGTTCTTC
CDR3 protein: CASAGTSGSYNEQFF

J gene: TRBJ1-1
clone size: -
V gene: TRBV6-5
D gene: TRBD1
CDR3 length: 15
CDR3 DNA: TGTGCCAGCAGGACGAGACAGGGACGTGACACTGAAGCTTTCTTT
CDR3 protein: CASRTRQGRDTEAFF

J gene: TRBJ2-5
clone size: few
V gene: TRBV7-6
D gene: -
CDR3 length: 15
CDR3 DNA: TGTGCCAGCAGCTTAGCGACTATGGCCCCCGTTCCCCAGTACTTC
CDR3 protein: CASSLATMAPVPQYF